These 3 T cell receptor beta chains share one sample of origin, sequenced in a study of blood T cell repertoires in COVID-19. TCRdb's copy holds only in-frame clones and misses some; the assay was immunoSEQ multiplex PCR. Among 200,000 to 300,000 clones listed, less than 90% were seen once. The sample taken for sequencing was peripheral blood. All receptors derive from a man aged 25 to 40 with active or convalescent COVID-19.

This sequence joins TRBV5-6 and TRBJ2-7; 7 bases line up with TRBD1. Germline V lookup: CDR1 SGHDT, CDR2 YYEEEE. The CDR3 length is 13 residues. With 2 bases clipped from V and 3 bases from J, the junction kept 2 bases outside the gene matches. This chain's CDR3 is CASSLGGYYEQYF. The CDR3 DNA is TGTGCCAGCAGCTTAGGGGGCTACTACGAGCAGTACTTC.

This chain links TRBV19 with TRBJ1-2, with D perhaps matching TRBD1 (5 bases). With 5 bases removed from V and 8 bases from J, the gap between germline ends came to 15 bases. CDR3 length: 13 residues. CDR1 is LNHDA, CDR2 SQIVND, per germline (reference sequence). The CDR3, as DNA: TGTGCCAGTAGTCCACAGGTTTATCGCGGCTACACCTTC. Protein sequence: CASSPQVYRGYTF.

The gene calls are TRBV13 and TRBJ2-7; TRBD2 agrees at 14 bases. V lost 4 bases and J lost 4; bases outside the gene matches: 3. This CDR3 spans 15 amino acids. Germline CDR1 reads PRHDT; CDR2 reads FYEKMQ (reference sequence). The CDR3 bases are TGTGCCAGCAGCTCGACTAGCGGGGGGGAGTACGAGCAGTACTTC. Encoded protein: CASSSTSGGEYEQYF.